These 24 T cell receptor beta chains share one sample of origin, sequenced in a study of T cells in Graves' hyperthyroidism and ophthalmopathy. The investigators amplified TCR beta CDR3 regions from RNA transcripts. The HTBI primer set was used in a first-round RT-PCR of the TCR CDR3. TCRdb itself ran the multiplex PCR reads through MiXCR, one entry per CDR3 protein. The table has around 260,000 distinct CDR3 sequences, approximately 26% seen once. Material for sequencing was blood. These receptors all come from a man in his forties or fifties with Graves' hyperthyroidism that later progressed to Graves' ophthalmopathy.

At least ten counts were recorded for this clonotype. The CDR3: CASSQDVSNQPQHF. The CDR3 nucleotides read TGTGCCAGCAGCCAAGACGTTAGCAATCAGCCCCAGCATTTT. V and J are TRBV11-2 and TRBJ1-5, with D unresolved. Per the germline V gene, CDR1 is SGHAT and CDR2 is FQNNGV. Trimming took off 5 bases at V and 0 bases at J, with 8 bases between the two ends. This CDR3 is 14 amino acids long. The full variable domain, in which reference TRBV11-2 and TRBJ1-5 provide the parts outside the CDR3, is EAGVAQSPRYKIIEKRQSVAFWCNPISGHATLYWYQQILGQGPKLLIQFQNNGVVDDSQLPKDRFSAERLKGVDSTLKIQPAKLEDSAVYLCASSQDVSNQPQHFGDGTRLSIL.

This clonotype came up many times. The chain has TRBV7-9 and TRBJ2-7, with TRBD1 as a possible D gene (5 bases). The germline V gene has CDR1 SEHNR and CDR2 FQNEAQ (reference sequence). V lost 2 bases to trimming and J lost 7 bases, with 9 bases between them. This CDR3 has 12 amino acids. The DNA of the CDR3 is TGTGCCAGCAGCTTAAGTGCAGGGGAGCAGTACTTC. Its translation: CASSLSAGEQYF.

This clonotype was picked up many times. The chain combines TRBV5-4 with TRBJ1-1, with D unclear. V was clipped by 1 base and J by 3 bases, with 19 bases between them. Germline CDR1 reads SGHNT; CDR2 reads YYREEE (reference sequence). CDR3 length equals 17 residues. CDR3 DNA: TGTGCCAGCAGCTTGCCGCAAGGGTCAATCCACTACACTGAAGCTTTCTTT. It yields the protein CASSLPQGSIHYTEAFF.

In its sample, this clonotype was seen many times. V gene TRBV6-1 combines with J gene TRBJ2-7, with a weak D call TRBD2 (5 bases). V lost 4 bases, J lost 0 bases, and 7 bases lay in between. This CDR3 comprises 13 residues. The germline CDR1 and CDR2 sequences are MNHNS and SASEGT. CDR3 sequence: CASSVRDSYEQYF. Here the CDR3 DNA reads TGTGCCAGCAGTGTCCGGGACTCCTACGAGCAGTACTTC.

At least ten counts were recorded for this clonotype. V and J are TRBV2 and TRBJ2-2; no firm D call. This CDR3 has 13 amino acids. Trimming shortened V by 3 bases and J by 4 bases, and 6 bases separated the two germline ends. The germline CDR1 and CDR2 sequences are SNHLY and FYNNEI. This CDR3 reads CASSEQATGELFF. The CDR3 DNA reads TGTGCCAGCAGTGAGCAGGCCACCGGGGAGCTGTTTTTT.

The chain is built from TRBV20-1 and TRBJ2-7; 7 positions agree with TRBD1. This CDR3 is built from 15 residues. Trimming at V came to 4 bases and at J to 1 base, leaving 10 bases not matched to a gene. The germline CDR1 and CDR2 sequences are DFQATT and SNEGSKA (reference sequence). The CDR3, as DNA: TGCAGTGCTACCCCAGGGGGACGGCTATCCTACGAGCAGTACTTC. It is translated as CSATPGGRLSYEQYF.

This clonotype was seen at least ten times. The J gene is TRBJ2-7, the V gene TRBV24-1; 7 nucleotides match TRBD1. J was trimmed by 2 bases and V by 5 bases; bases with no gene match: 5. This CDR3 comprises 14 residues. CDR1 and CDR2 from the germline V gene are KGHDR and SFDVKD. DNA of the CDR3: TGTGCCACCAGTGCTGGGGACAGCACCTACGAGCAGTACTTC. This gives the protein CATSAGDSTYEQYF.

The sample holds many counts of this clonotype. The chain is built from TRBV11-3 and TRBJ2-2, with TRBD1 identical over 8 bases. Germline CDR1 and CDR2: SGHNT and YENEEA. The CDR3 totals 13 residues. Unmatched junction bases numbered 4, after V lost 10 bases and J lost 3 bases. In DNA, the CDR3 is TGTGCCACAACGACAGGGGACACCGGGGAGCTGTTTTTT. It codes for CATTTGDTGELFF.

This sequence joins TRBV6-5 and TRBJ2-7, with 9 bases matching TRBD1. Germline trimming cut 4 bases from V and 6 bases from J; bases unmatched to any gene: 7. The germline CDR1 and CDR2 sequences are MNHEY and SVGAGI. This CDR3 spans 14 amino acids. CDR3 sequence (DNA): TGTGCCAGCAGTTCCGGGACAGGGAAGTCCGAGCAGTACTTC. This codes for CASSSGTGKSEQYF.

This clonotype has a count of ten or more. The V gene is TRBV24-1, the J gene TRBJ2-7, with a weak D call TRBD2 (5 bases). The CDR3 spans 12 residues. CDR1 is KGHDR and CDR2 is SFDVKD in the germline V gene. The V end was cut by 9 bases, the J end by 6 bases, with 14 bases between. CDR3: CATSWGVGEQYF. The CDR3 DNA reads TGTGCCACCTCTTGGGGAGTGGGCGAGCAGTACTTC.

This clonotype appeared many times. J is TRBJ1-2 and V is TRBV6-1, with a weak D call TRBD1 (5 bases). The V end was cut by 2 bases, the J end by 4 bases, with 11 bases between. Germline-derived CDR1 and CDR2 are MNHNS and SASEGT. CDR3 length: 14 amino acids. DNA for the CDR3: TGTGCCAGCAGTGAATCTGCCAGGGTCTATGGCTACACCTTC. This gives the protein CASSESARVYGYTF.

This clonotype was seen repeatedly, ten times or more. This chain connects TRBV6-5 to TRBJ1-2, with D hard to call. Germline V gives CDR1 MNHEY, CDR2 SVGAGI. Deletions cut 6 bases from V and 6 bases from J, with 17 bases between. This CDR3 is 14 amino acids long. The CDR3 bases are TGTGCCAGCAGCTACCCTGGACGTCTAAATGGCTACACCTTC. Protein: CASSYPGRLNGYTF.

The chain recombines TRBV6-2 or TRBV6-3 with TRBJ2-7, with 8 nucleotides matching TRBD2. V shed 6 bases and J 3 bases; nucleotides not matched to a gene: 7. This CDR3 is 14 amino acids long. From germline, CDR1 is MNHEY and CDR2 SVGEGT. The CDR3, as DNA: TGTGCCAGCAGCTACGGGGGGGCCGTCTACGAGCAGTACTTC. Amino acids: CASSYGGAVYEQYF.

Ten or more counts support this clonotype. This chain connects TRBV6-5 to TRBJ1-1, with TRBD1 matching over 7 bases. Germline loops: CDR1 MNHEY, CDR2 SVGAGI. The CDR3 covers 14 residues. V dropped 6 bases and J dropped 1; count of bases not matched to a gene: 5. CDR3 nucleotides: TGTGCCAGCAGAGCCGGGACAGCGAACACTGAAGCTTTCTTT. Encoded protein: CASRAGTANTEAFF.

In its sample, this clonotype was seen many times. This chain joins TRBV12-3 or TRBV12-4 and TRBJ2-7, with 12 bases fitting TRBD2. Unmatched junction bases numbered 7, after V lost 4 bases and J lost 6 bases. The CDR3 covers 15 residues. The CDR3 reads CASSSLAGGPSEQYF. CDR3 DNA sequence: TGTGCCAGCAGTTCCCTAGCGGGAGGGCCTAGCGAGCAGTACTTC.

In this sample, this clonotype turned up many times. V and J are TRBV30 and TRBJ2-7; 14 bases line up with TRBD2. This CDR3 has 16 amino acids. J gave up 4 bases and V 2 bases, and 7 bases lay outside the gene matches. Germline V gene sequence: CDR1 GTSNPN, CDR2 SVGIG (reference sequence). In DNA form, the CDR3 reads TGTGCCTGGAGTAAGCCACGGACTAGCGGGAGGTACGAGCAGTACTTC. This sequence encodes CAWSKPRTSGRYEQYF.

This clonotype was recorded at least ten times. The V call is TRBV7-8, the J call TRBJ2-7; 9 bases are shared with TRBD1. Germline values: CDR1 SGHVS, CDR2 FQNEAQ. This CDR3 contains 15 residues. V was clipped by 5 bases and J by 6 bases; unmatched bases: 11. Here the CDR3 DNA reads TGTGCCAGCAGCAATCCGGGACAGGGCCTGGGCGAGCAGTACTTC. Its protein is CASSNPGQGLGEQYF.

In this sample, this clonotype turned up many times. In nucleotides, the CDR3 is TGTGCCAGCAGCGTATCTGGGGGTTTCGGCTCCTACGAGCAGTACTTC. This encodes CASSVSGGFGSYEQYF. The chain is built from TRBV9 and TRBJ2-7, with D perhaps given as TRBD1 or TRBD2 (5 bases each). The CDR3 has 16 residues. Germline lookup yields CDR1 SGDLS and CDR2 YYNGEE. Trimming stripped 1 base from V and 0 bases from J, with 14 bases between.

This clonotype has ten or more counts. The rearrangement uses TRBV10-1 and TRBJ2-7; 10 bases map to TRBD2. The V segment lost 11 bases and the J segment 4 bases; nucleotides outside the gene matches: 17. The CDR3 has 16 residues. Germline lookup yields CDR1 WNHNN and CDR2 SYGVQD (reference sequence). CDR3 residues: CAVHRFASGRGYEQYF. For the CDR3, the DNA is TGCGCCGTCCATCGCTTTGCTAGCGGGAGAGGGTACGAGCAGTACTTC.

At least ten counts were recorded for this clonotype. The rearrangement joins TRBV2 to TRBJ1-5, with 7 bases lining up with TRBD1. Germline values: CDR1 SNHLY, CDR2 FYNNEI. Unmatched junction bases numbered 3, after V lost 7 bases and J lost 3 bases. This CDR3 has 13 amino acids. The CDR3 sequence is CASTGQNNQPQHF. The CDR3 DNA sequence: TGTGCCAGCACGGGACAGAACAATCAGCCCCAGCATTTT.

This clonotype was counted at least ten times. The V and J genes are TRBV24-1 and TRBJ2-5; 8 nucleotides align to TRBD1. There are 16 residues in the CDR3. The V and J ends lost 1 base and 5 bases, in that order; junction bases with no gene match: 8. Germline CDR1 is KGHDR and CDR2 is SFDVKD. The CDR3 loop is CATSDFAGGAMETQYF. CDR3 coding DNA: TGTGCCACCAGTGATTTTGCAGGGGGCGCGATGGAGACCCAGTACTTC.

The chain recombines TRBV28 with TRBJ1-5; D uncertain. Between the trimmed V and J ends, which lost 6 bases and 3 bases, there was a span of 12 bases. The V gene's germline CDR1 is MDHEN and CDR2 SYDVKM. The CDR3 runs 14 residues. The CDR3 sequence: CASSHLRLNQPQHF. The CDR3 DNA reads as TGTGCCAGCAGCCACCTCCGACTCAATCAGCCCCAGCATTTT.

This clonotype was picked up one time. This chain's CDR3 is CASSGRGHYGYTF. The DNA for the CDR3 is TGTGCCAGCAGTGGCAGGGGCCACTATGGCTACACCTTC. The rearrangement links TRBV6-1 to TRBJ1-2, with a possible D match to TRBD1 (6 bases). With 4 bases removed from V and 3 bases from J, the gap between germline ends came to 9 bases. Germline V gene sequence: CDR1 MNHNS, CDR2 SASEGT. The CDR3 consists of 13 residues.

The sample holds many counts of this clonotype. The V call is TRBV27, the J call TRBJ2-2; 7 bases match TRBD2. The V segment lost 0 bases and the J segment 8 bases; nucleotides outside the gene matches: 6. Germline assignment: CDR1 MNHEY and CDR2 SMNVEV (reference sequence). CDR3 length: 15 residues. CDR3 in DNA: TGTGCCAGCAGTTTATCCGGGGGGAGAGGTGGGGAGCTGTTTTTT. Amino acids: CASSLSGGRGGELFF.